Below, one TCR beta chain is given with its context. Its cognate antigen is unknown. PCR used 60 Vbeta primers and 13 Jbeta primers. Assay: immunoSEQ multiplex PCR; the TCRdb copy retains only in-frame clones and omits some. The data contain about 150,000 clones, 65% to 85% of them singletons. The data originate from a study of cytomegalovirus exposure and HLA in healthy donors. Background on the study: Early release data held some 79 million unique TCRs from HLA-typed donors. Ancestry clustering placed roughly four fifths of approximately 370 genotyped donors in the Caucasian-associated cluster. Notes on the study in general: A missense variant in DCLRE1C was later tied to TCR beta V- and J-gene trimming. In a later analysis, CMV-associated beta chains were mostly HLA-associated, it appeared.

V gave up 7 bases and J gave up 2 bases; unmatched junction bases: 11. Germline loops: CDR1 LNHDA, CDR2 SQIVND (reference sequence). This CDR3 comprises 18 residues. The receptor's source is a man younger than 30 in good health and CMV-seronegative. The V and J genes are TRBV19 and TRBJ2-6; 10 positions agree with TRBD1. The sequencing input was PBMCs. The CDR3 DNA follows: TGTGCCAGTAATGACCCTGGACAGGGGGAGGCTGGGGCCAACGTCCTGACTTTC. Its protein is CASNDPGQGEAGANVLTF.